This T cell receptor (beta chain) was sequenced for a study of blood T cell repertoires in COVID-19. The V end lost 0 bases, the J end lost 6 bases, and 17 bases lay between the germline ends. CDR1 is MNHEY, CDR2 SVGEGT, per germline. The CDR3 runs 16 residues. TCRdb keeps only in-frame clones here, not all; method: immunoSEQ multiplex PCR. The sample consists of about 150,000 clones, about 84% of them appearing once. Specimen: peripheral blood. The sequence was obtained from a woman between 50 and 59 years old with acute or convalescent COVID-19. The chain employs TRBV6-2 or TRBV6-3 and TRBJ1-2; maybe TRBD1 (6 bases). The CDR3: CASSYSAGADRDGYTF. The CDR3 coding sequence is TGTGCCAGCAGTTACTCGGCAGGGGCGGATCGGGATGGCTACACCTTC.